Each of the 17 T cell receptor beta chains below was sequenced from the same sample in a study of blood T cell repertoires in COVID-19. The protocol was immunoSEQ multiplex PCR, while the TCRdb copy is restricted to in-frame clones and leaves out a portion. The data contain about 27,000 clones, roughly 88% of them singletons. Source material: peripheral blood. The source of these receptors is a woman between 45 and 60 years old with active COVID-19.

The chain links TRBV7-9 to TRBJ2-2, with D perhaps TRBD2 (6 bases). The CDR3 consists of 14 residues. Germline CDR1 reads SEHNR; CDR2 reads FQNEAQ (reference sequence). Trimming took 3 bases from V and 6 from J, leaving 11 bases between them. The CDR3 region has the DNA TGTGCCAGCAGCTTCGGAGGGTCGGCCGGGGAGCTGTTTTTT. Amino acids: CASSFGGSAGELFF.

V is TRBV14 and J is TRBJ2-1, with D perhaps matching TRBD2 (6 bases). This CDR3 contains 15 residues. The germline V gene encodes CDR1 SGHDN and CDR2 FVKESK. Trimming took off 1 base at V and 7 bases at J, with 14 bases between the two ends. In DNA, the CDR3 is TGTGCCAGCAGCCAAGGACTAGGGGTTATGAATGAGCAGTTCTTC. This sequence encodes CASSQGLGVMNEQFF.

The chain is built from TRBV9 and TRBJ1-3, with D possibly TRBD1 on 5 matching bases. The germline CDR1 and CDR2 sequences are SGDLS and YYNGEE. The CDR3 has 15 residues. The V end was cut by 0 bases, the J end by 2 bases, with 9 bases between. The CDR3 is CASSVGGTPGNTIYF. In DNA form, the CDR3 reads TGTGCCAGCAGCGTAGGGGGGACTCCTGGAAACACCATATATTTT.

The chain couples TRBV18 to TRBJ1-4; D possibly corresponds to TRBD1 (5 bases). Between the trimmed V and J ends, which lost 9 bases and 8 bases, there was a span of 13 bases. The CDR3 has 12 amino acids. Germline V gives CDR1 KGHSH, CDR2 LQKENI. CDR3 amino acids: CASAQEQEKLFF. The CDR3 nucleotides read TGTGCCAGTGCACAGGAGCAAGAAAAACTGTTTTTT.

The rearrangement links TRBV27 to TRBJ2-1; 8 positions agree with TRBD2. CDR1 and CDR2 (germline): MNHEY, SMNVEV (reference sequence). V shed 7 bases and J 2 bases; nucleotides not matched to a gene: 13. The CDR3 runs to 17 residues. The DNA of the CDR3 is TGTGCCAGCAACCTCTTCGGGGGGGATCGGACCTACAATGAGCAGTTCTTC. This gives the protein CASNLFGGDRTYNEQFF.

The chain couples TRBV6-1 to TRBJ1-1; D perhaps matches TRBD1 (5 bases). Germline V lookup: CDR1 MNHNS, CDR2 SASEGT. V dropped 7 bases and J dropped 3 bases, with 24 bases sitting between them. CDR3 length: 17 residues. The CDR3 DNA reads as TGTGCCAGCACTGACCGGCCGGGCGGGAAAGGGGACACTGAAGCTTTCTTT. Amino acids: CASTDRPGGKGDTEAFF.

This rearrangement joins TRBV27 to TRBJ1-6, with D unclear. Trimming cost V 5 bases and J 7 bases, with 9 bases left between them. CDR1 and CDR2 from the germline V gene are MNHEY and SMNVEV (reference sequence). This CDR3 region has 13 residues. In DNA, the CDR3 is TGTGCCAGCAGTGCCACGGGGAATTCACCCCTCCACTTT. As protein: CASSATGNSPLHF.

The chain employs TRBV3-1 (or the pseudogene TRBV3-2) and TRBJ2-7; no clear D. Trimming took 4 bases from V and 4 from J, leaving 5 bases between them. Germline V lookup: CDR1 LGHDT, CDR2 YNNKEL (reference sequence). This CDR3 contains 11 residues. The CDR3 is CASSLEYEQYF. CDR3 coding DNA: TGTGCCAGCAGCCTCGAGTACGAGCAGTACTTC.

This sequence joins TRBV3-1 (or the pseudogene TRBV3-2) and TRBJ1-3; 7 bases are shared with TRBD1. The trim removed 4 bases at V and 7 bases at J, leaving 7 bases unmatched. The CDR3 extends over 14 amino acids. Per the germline V gene, CDR1 is LGHDT and CDR2 is YNNKEL (reference sequence). In DNA, the CDR3 is TGTGCCAGCAGCCTCTCAGGGGGAACGAACACCATATATTTT. This translates into CASSLSGGTNTIYF.

The chain uses TRBV27 and TRBJ1-2, with TRBD1 matching over 9 bases. The CDR3 consists of 14 residues. CDR1 and CDR2 (germline): MNHEY, SMNVEV (reference sequence). Germline trimming cut 7 bases from V and 5 bases from J; bases unmatched to any gene: 8. DNA for the CDR3: TGTGCCAGCAAAAGGACAGGGGCGAGTTATGGCTACACCTTC. Its protein is CASKRTGASYGYTF.

V gene TRBV5-1 combines with J gene TRBJ2-2, with 9 nucleotides matching TRBD1. Germline CDR1 SGHRS, CDR2 YFSETQ. This CDR3 comprises 15 residues. The V gene end was trimmed by 3 bases and the J gene end by 5 bases; junction bases not matched to a gene: 5. CDR3 DNA sequence: TGCGCCAGCAGCTGGGGACAGGGTGGGACCGGGGAGCTGTTTTTT. Amino acids: CASSWGQGGTGELFF.

This clone has a single count. V is TRBV21-1 and J is TRBJ1-1; TRBD1 is the table's D call and was not checked against the DNA. TRBV21-1 is a recognized pseudogene. The CDR3 spans 13 residues. The CDR3 bases are TGTGCCAGCAGCAAGGGACAGAACACTGAAGCTTTCTTT. Protein sequence: CASSKGQNTEAFF.

This chain joins TRBV2 and TRBJ2-1; 8 nucleotides match TRBD1. V lost 6 bases to trimming and J lost 5 bases; unmatched junction nucleotides: 6. The germline CDR1 and CDR2 sequences are SNHLY and FYNNEI. The length of the CDR3 is 14 residues. The CDR3 is CASSVQGEDNEQFF. The CDR3 region has the DNA TGTGCCAGCAGCGTACAGGGGGAGGACAATGAGCAGTTCTTC.

This clone has only a few counts. The rearrangement links TRBV4-1 to TRBJ2-7, with D possibly TRBD1 on 5 matching bases. Trimming shortened V by 1 base and J by 0 bases, and 7 bases separated the two germline ends. The germline CDR1 and CDR2 sequences are MGHRA and YSYEKL. The CDR3 is 14 residues long. This chain's CDR3 is CASSQATGSYEQYF. The CDR3 DNA is TGCGCCAGCAGCCAAGCAACAGGCTCCTACGAGCAGTACTTC.

The CDR3: CASSGTGGSEKLFF. The CDR3 DNA follows: TGCGCCAGCAGCGGTACGGGTGGTAGTGAAAAACTGTTTTTT. The chain combines TRBV4-1 with TRBJ1-4; D is uncertain. CDR3 size: 14 residues. Trimming removed 5 bases from V and 7 bases from J, with 14 bases in between. The germline CDR1 and CDR2 sequences are MGHRA and YSYEKL.

The chain links TRBV9 to TRBJ2-3, with a weak D call TRBD1 (6 bases). The V end lost 4 bases, the J end lost 2 bases, and 17 bases lay between the germline ends. This CDR3 region has 16 residues. Per germline, CDR1 SGDLS and CDR2 YYNGEE. CDR3 sequence reads: CASSPTGGLTTDTQYF. The DNA for the CDR3 is TGTGCCAGCAGCCCGACAGGAGGACTCACCACAGATACGCAGTATTTT.

This clone has just one count. The gene calls are TRBV28 and TRBJ1-4, with D maybe TRBD1 (6 bases). CDR3 length equals 15 residues. CDR1 and CDR2 from the germline V gene are MDHEN and SYDVKM. Between the trimmed V and J ends, which lost 4 bases and 4 bases, there was a span of 13 bases. CDR3 sequence (DNA): TGTGCCAGCAGTTCTCGGGACACCAATAATGAAAAACTGTTTTTT. This encodes CASSSRDTNNEKLFF.